This TCR beta chain comes out of a study of OX40 agonist ivuxolimab in advanced cancers. Losses at the gene ends were 3 bases for V and 0 bases for J; bases not matched to a gene: 5. The CDR3 sequence is 16 residues long. Germline lookup yields CDR1 SGHAT and CDR2 FQNNGV. Assay: immunoSEQ multiplex PCR; the TCRdb copy retains only in-frame clones and omits some. The data show 9,500 to 15,000 clones, with about three quarters seen just once and about 11% held by the top ten. Material: CD4+ or CD8+ T cells sorted from blood, obtained in a trial of the OX40 agonist ivuxolimab. The sequence came from an adult with an advanced solid tumor such as melanoma, head and neck, liver or kidney cancer. The genes are TRBV11-2 and TRBJ2-1, with 7 bases matching TRBD2. The CDR3 DNA sequence: TGTGCCAGCAGCTTGGGCGGGGGTTACTCCTACAATGAGCAGTTCTTC. Protein: CASSLGGGYSYNEQFF.